The rows below give T cell receptor beta chains drawn from one sample of a study of blood T cell repertoires in COVID-19. The table came from immunoSEQ multiplex PCR; TCRdb's copy has only in-frame clones and leaves some out. This sample has under 110,000 clones, with 71% found just once. Sequenced: peripheral blood. These receptor sequences come from a human donor with acute or convalescent COVID-19. The donor label of this sample is uncertain. Both conserved end residues are part of each CDR3. The D gene is left open where the match is weak. Clone sizes are given selectively: once, few, many, or a class where the clone is expanded.

>TRBV12-5|TRBD1|TRBJ2-1|.
CASGFFGPGQKFF
TGTGCTAGTGGTTTTTTCGGTCCGGGACAGAAATTCTTC
>TRBV27|.|TRBJ2-1|.
CASSLEGYGEQFF
TGTGCCAGCAGTTTGGAGGGATACGGTGAGCAGTTCTTC
>TRBV14|.|TRBJ2-5|.
CASSQDWAGETQYF
TGTGCCAGCAGCCAAGATTGGGCTGGGGAGACCCAGTACTTC
>TRBV2|TRBD2|TRBJ2-2|.
CASRLAENTGELFF
TGTGCCAGCCGACTAGCGGAGAACACCGGGGAGCTGTTTTTT
>TRBV25-1|TRBD1|TRBJ2-4|.
CASSETGGKNIQYF
TGTGCCAGCAGTGAAACAGGGGGTAAAAACATTCAGTACTTC
>TRBV28|TRBD2|TRBJ2-5|.
CASSRSGGKKETQYF
TGTGCCAGCAGCCGGAGCGGGGGAAAAAAAGAGACCCAGTACTTC
>TRBV28|TRBD1|TRBJ2-4|.
CASSRGQAPLFF
TGTGCCAGCAGTAGAGGACAGGCACCACTTTTCTTC
>TRBV5-1|TRBD2|TRBJ2-2|.
CASSYSGGNTGELFF
TGCGCCAGCAGCTATAGCGGGGGGAACACCGGGGAGCTGTTTTTT
>TRBV6-1|.|TRBJ1-2|.
CASSDRGPYGYTF
TGTGCCAGCAGTGACCGAGGGCCCTATGGCTACACCTTC
>TRBV4-2|.|TRBJ2-2|.
CASSQSPDSSNTGELFF
TGTGCCAGCAGCCAATCTCCGGACAGTTCGAACACCGGGGAGCTGTTTTTT
>TRBV7-2|.|TRBJ2-3|.
CASSLRGSSTDTQYF
TGTGCCAGCAGCTTGCGGGGATCTAGCACAGATACGCAGTATTTT
>TRBV29-1|TRBD2|TRBJ2-4|.
CSALTSGGGGIQYF
TGCAGCGCCCTGACTAGCGGGGGCGGGGGCATTCAGTACTTC
>TRBV3-1/TRBV3-2|.|TRBJ1-2|.
CASSQGAPYGYTF
TGTGCCAGCAGCCAGGGGGCGCCGTATGGCTACACCTTC
>TRBV10-3|.|TRBJ2-7|.
CAISELVTGSGEQYF
TGTGCCATCAGTGAACTTGTTACAGGTTCCGGCGAGCAGTACTTC
>TRBV21-1|.|TRBJ1-1|few
CASSKWGPPNTEAFF
TGTGCCAGCAGCAAATGGGGGCCCCCGAACACTGAAGCTTTCTTT
>TRBV9|.|TRBJ2-1|.
CASSVGRGSEQFF
TGTGCCAGCAGCGTAGGAAGGGGTTCTGAGCAGTTCTTC
>TRBV4-1|.|TRBJ1-1|.
CASSQSRSWNTEAFF
TGCGCCAGCAGCCAATCCCGGAGTTGGAACACTGAAGCTTTCTTT
>TRBV5-1|.|TRBJ2-3|.
CASRRVAGGKTDTQYF
TGCGCCAGCAGGAGGGTGGCAGGGGGGAAAACAGATACGCAGTATTTT
>TRBV3-1/TRBV3-2|.|TRBJ2-7|.
CASSKRGYEQYF
TGTGCCAGCAGCAAGAGAGGTTACGAGCAGTACTTC
>TRBV19|.|TRBJ2-1|.
CASSSPPLSGAYNEQFF
TGTGCCAGTAGCTCACCCCCCTTGAGCGGTGCCTACAATGAGCAGTTCTTC
>TRBV6-2/TRBV6-3|.|TRBJ1-1|.
CASSYGGLPNTEAFF
TGTGCCAGCAGTTACGGGGGACTGCCGAACACTGAAGCTTTCTTT
>TRBV7-8|.|TRBJ1-1|few
CASSSAGSWGRTEAFF
TGTGCCAGCTCCTCGGCCGGGTCTTGGGGGAGGACTGAAGCTTTCTTT